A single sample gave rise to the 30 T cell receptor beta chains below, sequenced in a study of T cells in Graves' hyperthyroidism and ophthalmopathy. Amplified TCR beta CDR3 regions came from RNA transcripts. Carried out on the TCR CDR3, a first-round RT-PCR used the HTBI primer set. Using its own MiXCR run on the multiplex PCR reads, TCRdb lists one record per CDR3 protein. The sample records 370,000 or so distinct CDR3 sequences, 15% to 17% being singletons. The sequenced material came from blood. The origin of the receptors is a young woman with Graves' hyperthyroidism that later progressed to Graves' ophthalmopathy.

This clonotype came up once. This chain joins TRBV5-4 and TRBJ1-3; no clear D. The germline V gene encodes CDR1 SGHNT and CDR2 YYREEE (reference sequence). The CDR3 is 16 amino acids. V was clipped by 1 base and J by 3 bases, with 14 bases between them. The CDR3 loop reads CASSLKGPMYGNTIYF. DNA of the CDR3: TGTGCCAGCAGCTTGAAAGGCCCGATGTATGGAAACACCATATATTTT.

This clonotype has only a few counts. The CDR3 sequence: CASSLSQNSNQPQHF. As DNA, the CDR3 is TGTGCCAGCAGCTTATCTCAGAATAGCAATCAGCCCCAGCATTTT. The chain links TRBV7-9 to TRBJ1-5; D ambiguous. CDR3 size: 15 residues. The germline V and J ends were trimmed by 2 bases and 0 bases, with 8 bases remaining between them. Germline values: CDR1 SEHNR, CDR2 FQNEAQ (reference sequence).

CDR3 sequence: CASSSREKNIQYF. The CDR3 DNA is TGTGCCAGCAGCTCCCGGGAGAAAAACATTCAGTACTTC. V usage is TRBV7-9 and J usage is TRBJ2-4, with TRBD2 as a possible D gene (6 bases). The CDR3 has 13 amino acids. V was shortened by 4 bases and J by 4 bases, with 8 bases between the two germline ends. Germline V gene sequence: CDR1 SEHNR, CDR2 FQNEAQ (reference sequence).

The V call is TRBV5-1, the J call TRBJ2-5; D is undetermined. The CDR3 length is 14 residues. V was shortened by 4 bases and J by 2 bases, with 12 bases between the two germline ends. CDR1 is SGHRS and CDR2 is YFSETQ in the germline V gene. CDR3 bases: TGCGCCAGCAGCGACACCTCTTCACAAGAGACCCAGTACTTC. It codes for CASSDTSSQETQYF.

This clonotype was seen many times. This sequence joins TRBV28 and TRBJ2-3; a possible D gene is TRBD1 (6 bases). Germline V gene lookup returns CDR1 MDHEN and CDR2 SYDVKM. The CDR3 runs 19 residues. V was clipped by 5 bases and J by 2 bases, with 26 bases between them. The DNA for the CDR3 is TGTGCCAGCAGTCAAGCATACCCCGACAGGAGCCACTACACAGATACGCAGTATTTT. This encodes CASSQAYPDRSHYTDTQYF.

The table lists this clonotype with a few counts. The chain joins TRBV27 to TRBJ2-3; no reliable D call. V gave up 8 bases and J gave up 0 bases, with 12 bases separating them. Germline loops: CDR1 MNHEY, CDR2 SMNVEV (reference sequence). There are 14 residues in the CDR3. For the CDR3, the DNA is TGTGCCAGCGGCCTCATGCGAAGCACAGATACGCAGTATTTT. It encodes CASGLMRSTDTQYF.

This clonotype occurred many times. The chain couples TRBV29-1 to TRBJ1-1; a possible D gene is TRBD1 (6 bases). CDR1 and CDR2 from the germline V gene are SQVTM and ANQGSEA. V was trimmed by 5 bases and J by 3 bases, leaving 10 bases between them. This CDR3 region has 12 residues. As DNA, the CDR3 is TGCAGCGTTCGTAAGGGGGACACTGAAGCTTTCTTT. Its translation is CSVRKGDTEAFF.

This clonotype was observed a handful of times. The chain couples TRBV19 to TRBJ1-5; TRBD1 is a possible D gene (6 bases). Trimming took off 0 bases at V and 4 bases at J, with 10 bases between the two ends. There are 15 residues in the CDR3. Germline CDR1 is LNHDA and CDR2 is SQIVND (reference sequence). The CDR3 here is CASSIDPGANQPQHF. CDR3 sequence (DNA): TGTGCCAGTAGTATAGATCCGGGGGCAAATCAGCCCCAGCATTTT. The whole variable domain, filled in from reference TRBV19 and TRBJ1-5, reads DGGITQSPKYLFRKEGQNVTLSCEQNLNHDAMYWYRQDPGQGLRLIYYSQIVNDFQKGDIAEGYSVSREKKESFPLTVTSAQKNPTAFYLCASSIDPGANQPQHFGDGTRLSIL.

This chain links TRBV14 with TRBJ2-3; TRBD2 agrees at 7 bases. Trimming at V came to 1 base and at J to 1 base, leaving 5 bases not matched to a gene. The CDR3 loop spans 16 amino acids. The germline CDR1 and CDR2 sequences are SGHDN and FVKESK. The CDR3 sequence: CASSQAKGLRTDTQYF. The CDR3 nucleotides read TGTGCCAGCAGCCAAGCTAAGGGACTACGCACAGATACGCAGTATTTT.

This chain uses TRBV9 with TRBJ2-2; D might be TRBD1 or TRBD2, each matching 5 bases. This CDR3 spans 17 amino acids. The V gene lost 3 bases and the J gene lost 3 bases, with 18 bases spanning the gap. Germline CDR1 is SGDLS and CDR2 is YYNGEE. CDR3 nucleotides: TGTGCCAGCAGCGAAGCGGAGGCAGGGACCTACACCGGGGAGCTGTTTTTT. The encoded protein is CASSEAEAGTYTGELFF. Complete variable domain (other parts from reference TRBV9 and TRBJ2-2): DSGVTQTPKHLITATGQRVTLRCSPRSGDLSVYWYQQSLDQGLQFLIQYYNGEERAKGNILERFSAQQFPDLHSELNLSSLELGDSALYFCASSEAEAGTYTGELFFGEGSRLTVL.

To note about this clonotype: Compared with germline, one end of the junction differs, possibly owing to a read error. CDR3 bases: TGTGCCAGCAGGGAAGGGGTATACTGGGTACCAGGCAGGGGTTCAGATACGCAGTATTTT. Protein product: CASREGVYWVPGRGSDTQYF. V usage is TRBV6-1 and J usage is TRBJ2-3, with D perhaps matching TRBD1 (6 bases). CDR3 length: 20 residues. The germline V gene encodes CDR1 MNHNS and CDR2 SASEGT.

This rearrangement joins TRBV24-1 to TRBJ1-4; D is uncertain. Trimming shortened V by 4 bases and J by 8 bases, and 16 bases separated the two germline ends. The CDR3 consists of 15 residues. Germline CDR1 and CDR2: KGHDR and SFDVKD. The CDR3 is CATSEEPGLGEKLFF. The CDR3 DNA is TGTGCCACCAGTGAAGAGCCGGGTCTCGGCGAAAAACTGTTTTTT.

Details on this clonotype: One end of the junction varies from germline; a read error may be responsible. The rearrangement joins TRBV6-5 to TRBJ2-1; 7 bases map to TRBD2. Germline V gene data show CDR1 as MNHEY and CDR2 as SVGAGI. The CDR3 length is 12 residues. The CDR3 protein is CASSYSAGERFF. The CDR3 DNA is TGTGCCAGCAGTTACTCCGCGGGAGAGCGGTTCTTC.

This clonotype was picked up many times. The CDR3 loop is CASSFPGEEQYF. The CDR3 DNA reads TGCGCCAGCAGCTTCCCGGGAGAAGAGCAGTACTTC. This chain uses TRBV5-1 with TRBJ2-7; perhaps TRBD2 as D (6 bases). CDR1 and CDR2 from the germline V gene are SGHRS and YFSETQ. The CDR3 has 12 residues. V was shortened by 2 bases and J by 7 bases, with 10 bases between the two germline ends.

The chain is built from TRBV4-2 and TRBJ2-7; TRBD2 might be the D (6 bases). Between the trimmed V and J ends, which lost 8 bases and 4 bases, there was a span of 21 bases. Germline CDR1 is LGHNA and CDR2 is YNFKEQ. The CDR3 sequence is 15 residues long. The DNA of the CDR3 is TGTGCCAGCGCCTTCACCGGAGGGAGTGCGTACGAGCAGTACTTC. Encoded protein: CASAFTGGSAYEQYF.

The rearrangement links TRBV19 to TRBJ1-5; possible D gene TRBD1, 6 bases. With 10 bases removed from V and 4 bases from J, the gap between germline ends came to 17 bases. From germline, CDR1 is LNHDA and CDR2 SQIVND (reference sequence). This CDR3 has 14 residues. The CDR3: CATSAEDRNQPQHF. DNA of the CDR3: TGTGCCACCTCTGCTGAGGACAGAAATCAGCCCCAGCATTTT.

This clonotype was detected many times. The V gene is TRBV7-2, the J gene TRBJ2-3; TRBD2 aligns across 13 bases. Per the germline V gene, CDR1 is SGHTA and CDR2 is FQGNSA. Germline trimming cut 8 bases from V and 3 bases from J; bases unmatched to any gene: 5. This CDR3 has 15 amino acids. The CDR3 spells CASVPGLAGTDTQYF. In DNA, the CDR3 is TGTGCCAGCGTCCCGGGACTAGCGGGAACAGATACGCAGTATTTT.

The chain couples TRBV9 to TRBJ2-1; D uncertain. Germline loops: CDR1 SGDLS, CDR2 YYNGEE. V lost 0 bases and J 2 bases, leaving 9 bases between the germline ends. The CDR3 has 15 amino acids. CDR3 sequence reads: CASSVAPDPYNEQFF. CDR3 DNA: TGTGCCAGCAGCGTAGCTCCAGATCCCTACAATGAGCAGTTCTTC.

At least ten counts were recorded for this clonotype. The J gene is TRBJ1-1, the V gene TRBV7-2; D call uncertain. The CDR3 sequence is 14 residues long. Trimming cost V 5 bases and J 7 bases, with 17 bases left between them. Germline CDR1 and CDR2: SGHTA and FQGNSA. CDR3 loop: CASSPRSGGNEAFF. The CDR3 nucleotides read TGTGCCAGCAGCCCCCGGAGTGGAGGAAATGAAGCTTTCTTT.

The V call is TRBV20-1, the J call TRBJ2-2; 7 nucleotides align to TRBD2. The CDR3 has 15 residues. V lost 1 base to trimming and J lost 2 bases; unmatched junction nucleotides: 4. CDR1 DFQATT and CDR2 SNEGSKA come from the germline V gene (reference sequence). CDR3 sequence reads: CSARARERNTGELFF. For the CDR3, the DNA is TGCAGTGCTAGAGCGCGGGAGAGAAACACCGGGGAGCTGTTTTTT.

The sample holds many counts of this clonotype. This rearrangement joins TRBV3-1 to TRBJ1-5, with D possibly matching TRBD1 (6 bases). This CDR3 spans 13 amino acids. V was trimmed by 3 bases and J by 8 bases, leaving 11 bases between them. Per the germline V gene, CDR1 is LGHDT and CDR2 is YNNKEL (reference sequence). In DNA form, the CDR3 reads TGTGCCAGCAGCCACAGGGGCGGAAAGCCCCAGCATTTT. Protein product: CASSHRGGKPQHF.

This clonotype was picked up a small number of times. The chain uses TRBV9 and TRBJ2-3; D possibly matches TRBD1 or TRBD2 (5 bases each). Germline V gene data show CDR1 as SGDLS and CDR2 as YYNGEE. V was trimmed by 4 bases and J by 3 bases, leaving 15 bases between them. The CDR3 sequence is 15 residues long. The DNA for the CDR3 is TGTGCCAGCAGCCTCGACGGGACCCATACAGATACGCAGTATTTT. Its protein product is CASSLDGTHTDTQYF.

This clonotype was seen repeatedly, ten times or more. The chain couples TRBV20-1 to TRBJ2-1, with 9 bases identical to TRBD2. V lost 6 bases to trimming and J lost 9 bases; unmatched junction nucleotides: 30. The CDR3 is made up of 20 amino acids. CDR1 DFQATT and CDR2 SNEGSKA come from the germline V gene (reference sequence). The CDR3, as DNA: TGCAGTGCCCTCACCCCTCGGGGGGGGGAGGGTAGCGGGAGTCGGTTTGAGCAGTTCTTC. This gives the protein CSALTPRGGEGSGSRFEQFF.

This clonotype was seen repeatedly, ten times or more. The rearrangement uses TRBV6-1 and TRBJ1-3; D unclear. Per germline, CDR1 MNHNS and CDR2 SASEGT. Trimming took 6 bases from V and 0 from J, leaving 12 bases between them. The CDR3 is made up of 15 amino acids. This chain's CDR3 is CASSQPTGSGNTIYF. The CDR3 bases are TGTGCCAGCAGCCAGCCTACCGGCTCTGGAAACACCATATATTTT.

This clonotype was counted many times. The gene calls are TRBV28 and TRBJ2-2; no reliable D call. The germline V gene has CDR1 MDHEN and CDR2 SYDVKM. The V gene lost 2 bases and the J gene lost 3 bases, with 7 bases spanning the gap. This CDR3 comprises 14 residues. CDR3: CASSLMSDTGELFF. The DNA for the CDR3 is TGTGCCAGCAGTTTAATGAGTGACACCGGGGAGCTGTTTTTT.

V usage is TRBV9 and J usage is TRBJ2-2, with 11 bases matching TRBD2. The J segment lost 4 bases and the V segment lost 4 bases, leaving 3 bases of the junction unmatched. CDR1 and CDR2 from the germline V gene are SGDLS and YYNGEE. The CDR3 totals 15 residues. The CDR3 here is CASSTGTSGTGELFF. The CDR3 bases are TGTGCCAGCAGCACCGGGACTAGCGGCACCGGGGAGCTGTTTTTT. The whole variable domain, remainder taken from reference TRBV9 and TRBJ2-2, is DSGVTQTPKHLITATGQRVTLRCSPRSGDLSVYWYQQSLDQGLQFLIQYYNGEERAKGNILERFSAQQFPDLHSELNLSSLELGDSALYFCASSTGTSGTGELFFGEGSRLTVL.

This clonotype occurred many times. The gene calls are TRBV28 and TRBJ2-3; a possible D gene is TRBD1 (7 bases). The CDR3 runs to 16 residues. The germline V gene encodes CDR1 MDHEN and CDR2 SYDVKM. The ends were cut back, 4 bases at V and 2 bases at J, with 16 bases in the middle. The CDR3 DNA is TGTGCCAGCAGTTCCCGGACAGGAGGGACCACAGATACGCAGTATTTT. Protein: CASSSRTGGTTDTQYF.

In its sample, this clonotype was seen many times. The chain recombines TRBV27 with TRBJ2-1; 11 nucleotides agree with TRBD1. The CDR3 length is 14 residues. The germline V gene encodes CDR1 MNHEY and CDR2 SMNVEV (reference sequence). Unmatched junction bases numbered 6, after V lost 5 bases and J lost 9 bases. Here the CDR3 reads CASSNRTGGIEQFF. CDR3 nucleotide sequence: TGTGCCAGCAGTAATCGGACAGGGGGCATTGAGCAGTTCTTC.

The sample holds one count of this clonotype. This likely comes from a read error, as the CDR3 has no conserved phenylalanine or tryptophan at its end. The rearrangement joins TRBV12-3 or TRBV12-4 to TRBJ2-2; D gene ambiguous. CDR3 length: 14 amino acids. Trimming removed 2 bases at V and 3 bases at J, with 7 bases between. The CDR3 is CASSLSSHTGELFL. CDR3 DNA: TGTGCCAGCAGTTTAAGCAGCCACACCGGGGAGCTGTTTCTT.

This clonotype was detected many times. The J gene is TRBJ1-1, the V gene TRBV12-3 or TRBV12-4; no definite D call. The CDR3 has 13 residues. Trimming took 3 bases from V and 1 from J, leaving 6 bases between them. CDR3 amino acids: CASSFQANTEAFF. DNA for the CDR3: TGTGCCAGCAGTTTCCAGGCGAACACTGAAGCTTTCTTT.